This entry concerns a single T cell receptor beta chain. The data were obtained in a study of blood T cell repertoires in COVID-19. Study-wide context: Researchers got acute and convalescent COVID-19 samples from the United States, Italy and Spain.

Original data processing: Estimated nucleated cell counts came from reference gene primer amplification. Some clones are missing from TCRdb's copy, which holds only in-frame ones; the method was immunoSEQ multiplex PCR. From that table come the V and J calls and clone size; the DNA was used to work out D and trimming. Of hundreds of thousands of clones listed, roughly 90% are singletons. Germline V gene data show CDR1 as LNHDA and CDR2 as SQIVND (reference sequence). Losses at the gene ends were 5 bases for V and 0 bases for J; bases not matched to a gene: 6. This CDR3 contains 15 residues. The sample taken for sequencing was PBMCs or T cells enriched from blood (not recorded which). This TCR was sampled from a woman aged 25 to 39 with acute COVID-19. V is TRBV19 and J is TRBJ1-2, with TRBD1 matching 7 bases. CDR3 bases: TGTGCCAGTAGTTCCTCCGGGACAGCTAACTATGGCTACACCTTC. Protein sequence: CASSSSGTANYGYTF.